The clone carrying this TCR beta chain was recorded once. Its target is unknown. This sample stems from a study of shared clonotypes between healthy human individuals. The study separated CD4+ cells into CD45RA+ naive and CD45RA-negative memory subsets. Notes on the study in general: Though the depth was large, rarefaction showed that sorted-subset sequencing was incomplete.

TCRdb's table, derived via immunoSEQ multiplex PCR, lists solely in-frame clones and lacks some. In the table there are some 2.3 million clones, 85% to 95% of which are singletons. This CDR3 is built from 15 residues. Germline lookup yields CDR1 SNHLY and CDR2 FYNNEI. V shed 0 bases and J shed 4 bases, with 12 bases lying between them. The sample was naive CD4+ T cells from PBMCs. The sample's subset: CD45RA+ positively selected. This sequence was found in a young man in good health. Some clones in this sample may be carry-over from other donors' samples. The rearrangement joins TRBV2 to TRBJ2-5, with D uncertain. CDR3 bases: TGTGCCAGCAGTGAAGCCGATGTATATGGAGAGACCCAGTACTTC. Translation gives CASSEADVYGETQYF.